Following are 4 T cell receptor beta chains from one sample sequenced in a study of blood T cells in healthy people across ages. Then a second PCR, running about 6 to 11 cycles, was carried out with a sample-barcoded 5' primer and a J-beta primer mix. TCRdb reprocessed the 5' RACE reads via MiXCR and lists one record per CDR3 protein. The sample carries hundreds of thousands of distinct CDR3 sequences, 45% to 70% recorded once. Sequenced: blood. These receptors all stem from a man in his forties or fifties in good health.

This chain connects TRBV20-1 to TRBJ2-5, with D possibly being TRBD2 (6 bases). The V end lost 5 bases, the J end lost 5 bases, and 15 bases lay between the germline ends. This CDR3 spans 13 amino acids. Germline assignment: CDR1 DFQATT and CDR2 SNEGSKA (reference sequence). The DNA for the CDR3 is TGCAGTGCTCGGATCGGAGGGGTGGAGACCCAGTACTTC. As protein: CSARIGGVETQYF.

The V gene is TRBV20-1, the J gene TRBJ2-5; 9 bases map to TRBD2. Judging by the DNA end, TRBJ2-7 fits better; the J call may be wrong. Germline CDR1 DFQATT, CDR2 SNEGSKA (reference sequence). The CDR3 consists of 15 residues. CDR3 sequence reads: CSARVSSGVAYEQYF. For the CDR3, the DNA is TGCAGTGCTAGAGTTTCTAGCGGGGTTGCCTACGAGCAGTACTTC.

The chain joins TRBV14 to TRBJ2-1, with D possibly matching TRBD1 (6 bases). Looked up from germline, CDR1 is SGHDN and CDR2 is FVKESK. The CDR3 loop spans 16 amino acids. V was trimmed by 9 bases and J by 0 bases, leaving 18 bases between them. CDR3 nucleotides: TGTGCCAGTAGAGCTAGCCGAGGGGGCTCCTACAATGAGCAGTTCTTC. This codes for CASRASRGGSYNEQFF.

The chain uses TRBV7-2 and TRBJ2-3, with D perhaps assigned TRBD1 or TRBD2 (5 bases each). The CDR3 covers 13 residues. Germline assignment: CDR1 SGHTA and CDR2 FQGNSA. V was trimmed by 7 bases and J by 6 bases, leaving 14 bases between them. In DNA, the CDR3 is TGTGCCAGCAAGCGAGGGGTGACGGATACGCAGTATTTT. This encodes CASKRGVTDTQYF.